This T cell receptor (beta chain) was obtained from a study of cytomegalovirus exposure and HLA in healthy donors. Worth noting for this clone: Antigen specificity is unknown.

PCR employed 60 Vbeta and 13 Jbeta primers. The method was immunoSEQ multiplex PCR; TCRdb's version includes in-frame clones alone and lacks a portion of them. This table has 100,000 to 150,000 clones, around 85% appearing once. Germline V CDR1 and CDR2: SGHDT, YYEEEE. This CDR3 has 14 residues. Trimming took off 3 bases at V and 2 bases at J, with 12 bases between the two ends. Study observations and caveats: Earlier results showed most TCR beta V segments being productive about 90% or about 30% of the time. DRB1 showed the most TCR associations and HLA-C the fewest in a later analysis, as rates varied by HLA locus. Of the V segments, some could not be distinguished, including TRBV6-2 and TRBV6-3, and were excluded.

J is TRBJ2-7 and V is TRBV5-6; no clear D gene. This TCR came from a man aged 30 to 39 in good health and CMV-seronegative. Sequencing was carried out using PBMCs. As DNA, the CDR3 is TGTGCCAGCAGCTGGGCAGGCGAGACCTACGAGCAGTACTTC. Its protein is CASSWAGETYEQYF.